This T cell receptor beta chain was found in a study of blood T cell repertoires in COVID-19. The overall study: Nucleic acid was either cDNA or gDNA, and it came from T cells, B-cell-depleted T cells, or PBMCs.

Germline CDR1 SGHTA, CDR2 FQGNSA. V gave up 3 bases and J gave up 3 bases; unmatched junction bases: 5. This CDR3 region has 15 residues. Original methodology: Reference gene primer amplification gave nucleated cell count estimates. Using immunoSEQ multiplex PCR, the repertoire was profiled, and TCRdb retains in-frame clones only, with some absent. Clone size and V and J calls were adopted from that table, with D and trimming inferred from the DNA. Of about 220,000 clones listed, 84% are singletons. This TCR came from an older woman with acute or convalescent COVID-19. The V gene is TRBV7-2, the J gene TRBJ1-2, with TRBD1 matching 9 bases. The sequencing input was peripheral blood. This CDR3 is CASSFTGTGHYGYTF. In DNA, the CDR3 is TGTGCCAGCAGCTTCACCGGGACAGGGCACTATGGCTACACCTTC.